This T cell receptor (beta chain) was sequenced in a study of CD8+CD57+ T cells in acquired aplastic anemia. Study summary: When averaged, DNA from sorted CD4+ and CD8+ cells came to 3.2 ug. Findings and limits, study-wide: Between the patient and control groups, CD8+ Simpson's diversity did not differ significantly.

This CDR3 region has 12 residues. V was clipped by 6 bases and J by 6 bases; unmatched bases: 4. Germline values: CDR1 SNHLY, CDR2 FYNNEI. The template used for profiling TCR beta VDJ and CDR3 was genomic DNA. MiXCR was run by TCRdb on the reads, yielding one entry per CDR3 protein. The table records around 430,000 distinct CDR3 sequences, about a third of them present only once. In patients chosen for sequencing, flow cytometry had shown CD8+CD57+ cell expansion. Every patient presented with severe acquired aplastic anemia. Comments on this clonotype: The target antigen is unknown.

This TCR came from a human donor with aplastic anemia. The chain is built from TRBV2 and TRBJ2-7; 8 nucleotides line up with TRBD1. The specimen sequenced was sorted CD4+, CD8+, or CD8+CD57+ T cells (not recorded which) from PBMCs. The CDR3 here is CASSGQGSEQYF. The DNA of the CDR3 is TGTGCCAGCAGCGGACAGGGCAGCGAGCAGTACTTC.